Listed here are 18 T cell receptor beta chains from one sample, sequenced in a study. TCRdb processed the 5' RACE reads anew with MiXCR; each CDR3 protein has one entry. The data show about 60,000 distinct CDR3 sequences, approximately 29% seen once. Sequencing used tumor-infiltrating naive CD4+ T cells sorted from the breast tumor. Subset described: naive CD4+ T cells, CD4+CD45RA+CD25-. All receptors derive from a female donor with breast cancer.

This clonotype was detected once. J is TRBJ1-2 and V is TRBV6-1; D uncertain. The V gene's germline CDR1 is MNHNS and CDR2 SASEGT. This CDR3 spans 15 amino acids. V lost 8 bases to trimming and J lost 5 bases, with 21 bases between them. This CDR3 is CASRSTGDAPYGYTF. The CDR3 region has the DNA TGTGCCAGCCGTAGCACTGGGGATGCACCATATGGCTACACCTTC.

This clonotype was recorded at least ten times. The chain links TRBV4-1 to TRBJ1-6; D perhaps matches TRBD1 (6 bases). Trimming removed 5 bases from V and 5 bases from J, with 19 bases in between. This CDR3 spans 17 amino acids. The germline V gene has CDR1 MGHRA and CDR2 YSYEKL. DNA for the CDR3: TGCGCCAGCAGCTCCCACCAGTCAGGGGCGAATAATTCACCCCTCCACTTT. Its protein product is CASSSHQSGANNSPLHF.

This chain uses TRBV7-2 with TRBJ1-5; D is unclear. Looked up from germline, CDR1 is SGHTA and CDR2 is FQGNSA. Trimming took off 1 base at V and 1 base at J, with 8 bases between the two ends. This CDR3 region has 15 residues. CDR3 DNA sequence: TGTGCCAGCAGCTTAGATGGATCCAGCAATCAGCCCCAGCATTTT. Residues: CASSLDGSSNQPQHF.

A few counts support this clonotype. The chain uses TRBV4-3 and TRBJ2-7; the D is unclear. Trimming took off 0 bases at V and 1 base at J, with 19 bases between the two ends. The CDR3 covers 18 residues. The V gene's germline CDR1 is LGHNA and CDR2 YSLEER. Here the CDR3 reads CASSQEGVAGDLSYEQYF. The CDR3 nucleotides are TGCGCCAGCAGCCAAGAAGGTGTGGCAGGAGACTTATCCTACGAGCAGTACTTC.

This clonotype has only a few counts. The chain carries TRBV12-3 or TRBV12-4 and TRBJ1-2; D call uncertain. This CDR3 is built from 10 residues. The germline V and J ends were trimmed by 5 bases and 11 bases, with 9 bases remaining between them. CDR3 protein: CASSRVSYTF. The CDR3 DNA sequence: TGTGCCAGCAGTCGGGTATCTTACACCTTC.

The CDR3 sequence is CASRTSGKETQYF. The CDR3 DNA follows: TGTGCCAGCAGGACTAGCGGAAAAGAGACCCAGTACTTC. The chain has TRBV2 and TRBJ2-5; 9 bases are shared with TRBD2. Germline values: CDR1 SNHLY, CDR2 FYNNEI. The CDR3 covers 13 residues. The trim removed 6 bases at V and 3 bases at J, leaving 2 bases unmatched.

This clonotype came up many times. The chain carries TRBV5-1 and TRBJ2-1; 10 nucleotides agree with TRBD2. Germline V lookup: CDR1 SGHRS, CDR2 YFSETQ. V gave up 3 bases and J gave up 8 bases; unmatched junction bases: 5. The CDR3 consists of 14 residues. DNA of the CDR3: TGCGCCAGCAGCTCCCCTAGCGGGGGTGATGAGCAGTTCTTC. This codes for CASSSPSGGDEQFF.

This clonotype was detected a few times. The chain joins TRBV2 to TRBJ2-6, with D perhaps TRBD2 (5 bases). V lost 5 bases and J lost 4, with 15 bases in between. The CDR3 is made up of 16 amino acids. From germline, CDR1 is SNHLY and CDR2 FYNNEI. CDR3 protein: CASSRTSSLGANVLTF. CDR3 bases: TGTGCCAGCAGTCGGACTTCCTCTCTGGGGGCCAACGTCCTGACTTTC.

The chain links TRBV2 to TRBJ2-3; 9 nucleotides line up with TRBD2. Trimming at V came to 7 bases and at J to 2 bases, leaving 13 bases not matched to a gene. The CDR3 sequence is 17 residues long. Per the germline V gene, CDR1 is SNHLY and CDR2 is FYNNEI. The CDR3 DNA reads TGTGCCAGCACCGCCCTATACGCTAGCGGGGACACAGATACGCAGTATTTT. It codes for CASTALYASGDTDTQYF.

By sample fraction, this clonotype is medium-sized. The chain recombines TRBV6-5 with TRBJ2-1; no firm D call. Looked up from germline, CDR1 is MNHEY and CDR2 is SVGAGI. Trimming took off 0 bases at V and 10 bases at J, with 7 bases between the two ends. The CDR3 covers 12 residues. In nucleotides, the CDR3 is TGTGCCAGCAGTTACTCGATCGGGGAGCAGTTCTTC. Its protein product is CASSYSIGEQFF.

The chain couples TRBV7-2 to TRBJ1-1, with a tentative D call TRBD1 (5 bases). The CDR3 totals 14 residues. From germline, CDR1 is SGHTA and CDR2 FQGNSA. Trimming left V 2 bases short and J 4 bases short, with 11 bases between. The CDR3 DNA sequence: TGTGCCAGCAGCTTATGGGGGGAGAGCACTGAAGCTTTCTTT. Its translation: CASSLWGESTEAFF.

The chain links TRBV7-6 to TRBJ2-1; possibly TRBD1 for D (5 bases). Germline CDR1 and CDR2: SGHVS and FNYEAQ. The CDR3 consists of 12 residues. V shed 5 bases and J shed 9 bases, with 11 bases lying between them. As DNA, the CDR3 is TGTGCCAGCAGCAGGGGTGTTGGTGAGCAGTTCTTC. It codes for CASSRGVGEQFF.

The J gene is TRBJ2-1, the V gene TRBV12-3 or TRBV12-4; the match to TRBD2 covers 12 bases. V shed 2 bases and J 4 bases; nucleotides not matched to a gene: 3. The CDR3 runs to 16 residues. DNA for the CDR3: TGTGCCAGCAGTTTAAGGACTAGCGGGGCTTACAATGAGCAGTTCTTC. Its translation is CASSLRTSGAYNEQFF.

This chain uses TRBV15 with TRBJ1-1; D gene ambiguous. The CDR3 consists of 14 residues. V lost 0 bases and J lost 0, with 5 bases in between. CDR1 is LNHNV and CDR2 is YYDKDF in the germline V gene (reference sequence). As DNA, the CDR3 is TGTGCCACCAGCAGAGATTTATTGAACACTGAAGCTTTCTTT. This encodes CATSRDLLNTEAFF. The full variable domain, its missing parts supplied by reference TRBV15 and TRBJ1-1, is DAMVIQNPRYQVTQFGKPVTLSCSQTLNHNVMYWYQQKSSQAPKLLFHYYDKDFNNEADTPDNFQSRRPNTSFCFLDIRSPGLGDTAMYLCATSRDLLNTEAFFGQGTRLTVV.

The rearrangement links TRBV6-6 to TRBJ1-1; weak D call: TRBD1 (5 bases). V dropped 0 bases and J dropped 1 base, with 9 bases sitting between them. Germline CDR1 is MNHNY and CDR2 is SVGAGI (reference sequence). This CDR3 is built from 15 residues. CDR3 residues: CASSYSTGQNTEAFF. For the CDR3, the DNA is TGTGCCAGCAGTTACTCAACAGGACAGAACACTGAAGCTTTCTTT.

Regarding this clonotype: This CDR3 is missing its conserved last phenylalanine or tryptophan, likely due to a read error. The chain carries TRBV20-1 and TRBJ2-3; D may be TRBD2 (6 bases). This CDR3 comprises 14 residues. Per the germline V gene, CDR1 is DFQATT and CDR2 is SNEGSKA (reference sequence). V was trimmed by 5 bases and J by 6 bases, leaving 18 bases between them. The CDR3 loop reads CSAPWGEKGDTQYS. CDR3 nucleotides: TGCAGTGCTCCCTGGGGGGAAAAGGGGGATACGCAGTATTCT.

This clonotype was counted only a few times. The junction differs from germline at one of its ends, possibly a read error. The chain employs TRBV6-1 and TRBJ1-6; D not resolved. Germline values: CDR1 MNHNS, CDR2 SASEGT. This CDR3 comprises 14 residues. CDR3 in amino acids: CTSRKDLYNSPLHF. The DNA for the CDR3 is TGTACCAGCAGGAAGGACCTCTATAATTCACCCCTCCACTTT.

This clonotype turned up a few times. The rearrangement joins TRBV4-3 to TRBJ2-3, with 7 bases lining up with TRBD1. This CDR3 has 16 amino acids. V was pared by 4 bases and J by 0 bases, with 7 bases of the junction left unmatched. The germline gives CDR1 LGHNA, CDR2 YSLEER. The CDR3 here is CASSLGTALSTDTQYF. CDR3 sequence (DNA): TGCGCCAGCAGCCTAGGGACAGCTCTTAGCACAGATACGCAGTATTTT.